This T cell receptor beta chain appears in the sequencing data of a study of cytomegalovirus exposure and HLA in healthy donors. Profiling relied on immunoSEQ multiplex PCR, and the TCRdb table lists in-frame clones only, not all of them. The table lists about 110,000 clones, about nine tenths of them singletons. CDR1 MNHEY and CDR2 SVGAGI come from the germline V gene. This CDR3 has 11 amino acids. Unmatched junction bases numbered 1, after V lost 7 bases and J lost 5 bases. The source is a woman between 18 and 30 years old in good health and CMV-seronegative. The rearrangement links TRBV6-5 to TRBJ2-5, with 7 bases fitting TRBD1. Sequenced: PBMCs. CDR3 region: CASTRGETQYF. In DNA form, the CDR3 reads TGTGCCAGCACCAGGGGGGAGACCCAGTACTTC.